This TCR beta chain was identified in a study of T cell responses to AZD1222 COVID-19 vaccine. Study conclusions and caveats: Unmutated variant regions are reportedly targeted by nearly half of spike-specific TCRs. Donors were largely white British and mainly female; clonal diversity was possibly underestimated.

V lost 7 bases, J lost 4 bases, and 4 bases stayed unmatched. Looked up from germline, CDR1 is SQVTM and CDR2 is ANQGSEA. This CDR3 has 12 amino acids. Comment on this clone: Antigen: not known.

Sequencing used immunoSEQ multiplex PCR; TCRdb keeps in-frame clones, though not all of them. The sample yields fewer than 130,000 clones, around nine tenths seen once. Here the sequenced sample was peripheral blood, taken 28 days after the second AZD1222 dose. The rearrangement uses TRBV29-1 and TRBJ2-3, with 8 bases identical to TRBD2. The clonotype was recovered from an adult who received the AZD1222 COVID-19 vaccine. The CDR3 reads CSESGSSDTQYF. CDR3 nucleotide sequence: TGCAGCGAAAGCGGGAGTTCAGATACGCAGTATTTT.